These T cell receptor beta chains were read from a single sample in a study of shared T cell receptors in the human thymus. Sequenced by immunoSEQ multiplex PCR; TCRdb stores in-frame clones only, minus some. Among hundreds of thousands of clones listed, more than 75% were seen once. These data were likewise used in another study, on human thymus T cells.

Sequencing was done on a sample of thymocytes. These receptors all stem from a boy younger than two with a congenital heart defect. Both conserved end residues are trimmed from each CDR3. A clone size is listed for some rows: how often the clone was seen (once, few, many), or a class if it is expanded.

>TRBJ2-5|NA|14|TRBV9
ASSVGTSGNQETQY
>TRBJ1-2|NA|10|TRBV29-1
SVSGQASGYT
>TRBJ2-7|NA|12|TRBV9
ASSVGLAGAEQY
>TRBJ1-1|NA|15|TRBV5-1
ASSLNRWNRAYTEAF
>TRBJ1-2|NA|9|TRBV19
ASNGNYGYT
>TRBJ1-2|NA|13|TRBV14
ASSQYTGTNYGYT
>TRBJ2-7|NA|12|TRBV2
ASSGGTGVDEQY
>TRBJ1-1|NA|16|TRBV7-9
ASSLGPFTGGGGTEAF
>TRBJ2-5|NA|13|TRBV19
ASSLRGTYQETQY
>TRBJ2-7|NA|13|TRBV6-5
ASSYRSGLGYEQY
>TRBJ2-5|NA|14|TRBV4-1
ASSQDLGGFKETQY
>TRBJ2-1|NA|12|TRBV4-3
ASSQKRGYNEQF
>TRBJ2-2|NA|14|TRBV2
ASSEGPRQATGELF
>TRBJ1-6|NA|12|TRBV6-1
ASRVGGYNSPLH
>TRBJ2-3|NA|15|TRBV29-1
SVENWTSGGYADTQY
>TRBJ1-2|NA|15|TRBV10-2
ASSDSKTGGRWYGYT
>TRBJ1-4|few|13|TRBV19
ASSSRQEHNEKLF
>TRBJ2-5|once|12|TRBV7-7
ASSAGQGGETQY
>TRBJ2-3|NA|13|TRBV2
ASSEVGPWKDTQY
>TRBJ1-5|NA|12|TRBV6-4
ASSPGEGRQPQH
>TRBJ2-7|NA|12|TRBV11-2
ASSSVWVSERQY
>TRBJ2-7|NA|11|TRBV28
ASSLSVASEQY
>TRBJ2-7|NA|9|TRBV20-1
SARQALEQY